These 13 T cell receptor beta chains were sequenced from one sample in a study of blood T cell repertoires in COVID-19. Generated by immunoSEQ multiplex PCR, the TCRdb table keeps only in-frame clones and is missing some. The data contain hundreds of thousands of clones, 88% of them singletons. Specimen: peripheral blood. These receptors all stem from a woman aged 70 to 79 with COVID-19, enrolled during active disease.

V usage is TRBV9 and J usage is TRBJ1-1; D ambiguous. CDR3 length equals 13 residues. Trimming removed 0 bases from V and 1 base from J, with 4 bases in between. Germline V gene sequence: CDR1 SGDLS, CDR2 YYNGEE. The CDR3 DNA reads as TGTGCCAGCAGCGTAGACTGGAACACTGAAGCTTTCTTT. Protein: CASSVDWNTEAFF.

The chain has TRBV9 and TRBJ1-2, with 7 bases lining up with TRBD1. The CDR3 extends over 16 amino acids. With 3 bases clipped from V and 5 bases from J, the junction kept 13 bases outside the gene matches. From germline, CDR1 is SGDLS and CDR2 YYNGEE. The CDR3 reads CASSAPTSRDRYGYTF. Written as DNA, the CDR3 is TGTGCCAGCAGCGCCCCTACTAGCCGGGACAGATATGGCTACACCTTC.

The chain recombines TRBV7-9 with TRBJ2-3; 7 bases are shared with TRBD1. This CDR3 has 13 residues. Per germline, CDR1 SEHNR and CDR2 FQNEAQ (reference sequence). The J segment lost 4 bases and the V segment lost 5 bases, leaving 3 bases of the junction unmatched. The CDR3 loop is CASSPGQSDTQYF. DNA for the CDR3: TGTGCCAGCAGCCCGGGACAGTCAGATACGCAGTATTTT.

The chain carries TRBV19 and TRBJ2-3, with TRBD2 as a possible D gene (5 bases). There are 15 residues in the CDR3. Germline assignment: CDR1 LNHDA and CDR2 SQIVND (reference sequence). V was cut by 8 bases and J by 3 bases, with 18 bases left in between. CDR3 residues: CASRGKGAKTDTQYF. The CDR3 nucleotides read TGTGCCAGTCGGGGAAAGGGAGCGAAGACAGATACGCAGTATTTT.

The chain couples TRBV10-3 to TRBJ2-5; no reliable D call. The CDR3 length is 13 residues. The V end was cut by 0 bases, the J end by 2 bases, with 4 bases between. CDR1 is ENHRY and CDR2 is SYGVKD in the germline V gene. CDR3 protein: CAISESVQETQYF. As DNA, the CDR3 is TGTGCCATCAGTGAGTCTGTACAAGAGACCCAGTACTTC.

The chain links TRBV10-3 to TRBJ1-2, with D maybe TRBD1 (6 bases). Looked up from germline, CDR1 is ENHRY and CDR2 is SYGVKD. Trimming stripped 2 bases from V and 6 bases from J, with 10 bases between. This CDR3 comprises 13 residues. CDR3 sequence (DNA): TGTGCCATCAGTGAGGCGGGGGACAATGGCTACACCTTC. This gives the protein CAISEAGDNGYTF.

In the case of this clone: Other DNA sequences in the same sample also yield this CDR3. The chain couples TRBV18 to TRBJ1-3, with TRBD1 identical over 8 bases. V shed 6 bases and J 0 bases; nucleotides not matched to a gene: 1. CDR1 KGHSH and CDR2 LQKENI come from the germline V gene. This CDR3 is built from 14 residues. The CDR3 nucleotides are TGTGCCAGCTCCACAGGGGGCTCTGGAAACACCATATATTTT. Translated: CASSTGGSGNTIYF.

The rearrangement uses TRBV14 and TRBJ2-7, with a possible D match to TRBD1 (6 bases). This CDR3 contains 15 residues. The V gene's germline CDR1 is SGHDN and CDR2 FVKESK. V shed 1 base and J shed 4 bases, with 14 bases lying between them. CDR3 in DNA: TGTGCCAGCAGCCAAGCCAGGGGTCCTGCGTACGAGCAGTACTTC. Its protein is CASSQARGPAYEQYF.

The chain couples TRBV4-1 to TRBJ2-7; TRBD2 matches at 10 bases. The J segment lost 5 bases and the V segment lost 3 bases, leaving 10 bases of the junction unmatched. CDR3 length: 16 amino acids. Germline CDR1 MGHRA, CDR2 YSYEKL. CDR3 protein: CASSQRSGGAGDEQYF. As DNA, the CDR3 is TGCGCCAGCAGCCAGCGGAGCGGGGGGGCCGGGGACGAGCAGTACTTC.

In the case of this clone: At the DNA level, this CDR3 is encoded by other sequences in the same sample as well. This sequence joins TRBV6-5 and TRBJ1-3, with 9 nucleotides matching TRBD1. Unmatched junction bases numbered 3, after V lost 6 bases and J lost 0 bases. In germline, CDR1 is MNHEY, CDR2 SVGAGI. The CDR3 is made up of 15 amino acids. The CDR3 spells CASSPGQGSGNTIYF. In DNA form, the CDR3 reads TGTGCCAGCAGCCCGGGACAGGGCTCTGGAAACACCATATATTTT.

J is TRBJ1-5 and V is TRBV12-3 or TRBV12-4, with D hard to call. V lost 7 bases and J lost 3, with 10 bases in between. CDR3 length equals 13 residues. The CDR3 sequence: CASTRVLNQPQHF. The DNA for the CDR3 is TGTGCCAGCACACGGGTCCTCAATCAGCCCCAGCATTTT.

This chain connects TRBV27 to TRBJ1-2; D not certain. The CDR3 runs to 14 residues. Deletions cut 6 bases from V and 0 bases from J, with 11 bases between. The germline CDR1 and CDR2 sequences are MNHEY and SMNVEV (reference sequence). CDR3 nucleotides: TGTGCCAGCAGACTTGGAGGTGCTAACTATGGCTACACCTTC. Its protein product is CASRLGGANYGYTF.

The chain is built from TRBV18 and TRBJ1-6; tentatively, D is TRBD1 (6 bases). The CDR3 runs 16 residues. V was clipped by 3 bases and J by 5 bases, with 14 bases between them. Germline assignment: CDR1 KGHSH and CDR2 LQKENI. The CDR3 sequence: CASSPYGGRNNSPLHF. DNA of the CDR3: TGTGCCAGCTCACCTTATGGGGGCAGAAATAATTCACCCCTCCACTTT.